This TCR beta chain was identified during a study of blood T cell repertoires in COVID-19. Participants were placed into cohorts based on the clinical history they reported. Recovery meant two consecutive negative NP/OP PCR tests, professional clearance, or resolved symptoms. With 2 bases removed from V and 3 bases from J, the gap between germline ends came to 15 bases. CDR1 is SGHTS and CDR2 is YDEGEE in the germline V gene. This CDR3 has 16 residues. The data were produced by immunoSEQ multiplex PCR, yet TCRdb's version contains in-frame clones alone and is incomplete. Seen here are about 260,000 clones, about nine tenths observed once, and the top ten hold under 3.5%. In this sample, this clone turned up a few times.

The chain has TRBV5-8 and TRBJ1-5; weak D call: TRBD1 (6 bases). The TCR comes from a woman aged 50 to 60 who had recovered from COVID-19. The sequenced sample was PBMCs or T cells enriched from blood (not recorded which). The CDR3 sequence: CASSLRQVVYNQPQHF. CDR3 sequence (DNA): TGTGCCAGCAGCTTAAGACAGGTCGTATACAATCAGCCCCAGCATTTT.